Listed below are T cell receptor beta chains from one sample, sequenced in a study of shared clonotypes between healthy human individuals. The data were produced by immunoSEQ multiplex PCR, yet TCRdb's version contains in-frame clones alone and is incomplete. The table has roughly 500,000 clones, 76% seen once. The specimen sequenced was PBMCs. Receptors were obtained from a woman between 35 and 50 years old in good health. Some clones in this sample may be carry-over from other donors' samples. The CDR3 runs from the conserved cysteine through the conserved F or W. Each record gives: clone size, J gene, V gene, D gene, CDR3 DNA, CDR3 protein. D genes are given only for firm matches. Clone size is not always given. Where it is, it says once, few, many or a class for expanded clones.

size: once; J: TRBJ1-5; V: TRBV9; D: NA; DNA: TGTGCCAGCAGCCCCGACGGGGGAGATCAGCCCCAGCATTTT; CDR3: CASSPDGGDQPQHF
size: NA; J: TRBJ2-5; V: TRBV29-1; D: NA; DNA: TGCAGCGTTGCTCCCTCAGAGACCCAGTACTTC; CDR3: CSVAPSETQYF
size: NA; J: TRBJ1-1; V: TRBV11-1; D: NA; DNA: TGTGCCAGCAGCTTAGACGGACAAGTGAACACTGAAGCTTTCTTT; CDR3: CASSLDGQVNTEAFF
size: once; J: TRBJ2-3; V: TRBV7-9; D: NA; DNA: TGTGCCAGCAGCGTAGTTAGTGTAGCAGATACGCAGTATTTT; CDR3: CASSVVSVADTQYF
size: few; J: TRBJ2-7; V: TRBV7-3; D: NA; DNA: TGTGCCAGCAGCGACCCCACAGGGTCGGGCGAGCAGTACTTC; CDR3: CASSDPTGSGEQYF
size: NA; J: TRBJ2-7; V: TRBV7-2; D: TRBD2; DNA: TGTGCCAGCAGCCCTACTAGCGGGAGTTACGAGCAGTACTTC; CDR3: CASSPTSGSYEQYF
size: NA; J: TRBJ1-1; V: TRBV6-5; D: TRBD1; DNA: TGTGCCAGCCGTATCAACAGGGGAGAGAACACTGAAGCTTTCTTT; CDR3: CASRINRGENTEAFF
size: once; J: TRBJ1-2; V: TRBV11-2; D: TRBD1; DNA: TGTGCCAGCAGCGGCCAAGGACAGGGGTACTATGGCTACACCTTC; CDR3: CASSGQGQGYYGYTF
size: few; J: TRBJ1-1; V: TRBV5-1; D: NA; DNA: TGCGCCAGCAGCCGCGAATTGAACACTGAAGCTTTCTTT; CDR3: CASSRELNTEAFF
size: NA; J: TRBJ1-1; V: TRBV29-1; D: NA; DNA: TGCAGCGACGCCGGGGCGTCGAGGAACACTGAAGCTTTCTTT; CDR3: CSDAGASRNTEAFF
size: NA; J: TRBJ2-5; V: TRBV7-7; D: NA; DNA: TGTGCCAGCAGCTTGGGCGGGACGACGCAAGAGACCCAGTACTTC; CDR3: CASSLGGTTQETQYF
size: once; J: TRBJ2-5; V: TRBV5-1; D: TRBD2; DNA: TGCGCCAGCAGCTTGGCCGGGGGGGTCCAAGAGACCCAGTACTTC; CDR3: CASSLAGGVQETQYF
size: NA; J: TRBJ1-2; V: TRBV19; D: TRBD1; DNA: TGTGCCAGTAGTATCTGGGACAGGAACTATGGCTACACCTTC; CDR3: CASSIWDRNYGYTF
size: NA; J: TRBJ1-5; V: TRBV7-3; D: TRBD1; DNA: TGTGCCAGCAGCTTAACGGGACATTGGGACAGCGACAATCGGCCCCAGCATTTT; CDR3: CASSLTGHWDSDNRPQHF
size: NA; J: TRBJ2-7; V: TRBV5-6; D: NA; DNA: TGTGCCAGCAGCTTGGGGCCCTTATCCCCCCTCTACGAGCAGTACTTC; CDR3: CASSLGPLSPLYEQYF
size: once; J: TRBJ2-5; V: TRBV28; D: NA; DNA: TGTGCCAGCAGTTTGACAGGAGTGAGAGAGACCCAGTACTTC; CDR3: CASSLTGVRETQYF
size: NA; J: TRBJ1-2; V: TRBV6-1; D: TRBD1; DNA: TGTGCCAGCAGGACGACAGGGGGCTATGGCTACACCTTC; CDR3: CASRTTGGYGYTF
size: NA; J: TRBJ1-2; V: TRBV6-1; D: NA; DNA: TGTGCCAGCAGTGAGGCCCTTGCGCTAGCTAACTATGGCTACACCTTC; CDR3: CASSEALALANYGYTF
size: NA; J: TRBJ2-1; V: TRBV27; D: NA; DNA: TGTGCCAGCAGTTTAGGTGGGACGGTTGAGCAGTTCTTC; CDR3: CASSLGGTVEQFF
size: NA; J: TRBJ2-6; V: TRBV6-6; D: TRBD1; DNA: TGTGCCAGTGGGACAGGGTGGGGCTCTGGGGCCAACGTCCTGACTTTC; CDR3: CASGTGWGSGANVLTF
size: NA; J: TRBJ2-7; V: TRBV28; D: NA; DNA: TGTGCCAGCAGTCCCTCCAGGGACGGAGGCTACGAGCAGTACTTC; CDR3: CASSPSRDGGYEQYF
size: NA; J: TRBJ2-7; V: TRBV5-4; D: NA; DNA: TGTGCCAGCAGCCGCGACAGAAACGGCGAGCAGTACTTC; CDR3: CASSRDRNGEQYF
size: NA; J: TRBJ2-7; V: TRBV11-2; D: NA; DNA: TGTGCCAGCAGCCTAGGTGGAGGTTTTCTCTACGAGCAGTACTTC; CDR3: CASSLGGGFLYEQYF
size: NA; J: TRBJ2-3; V: TRBV18; D: TRBD2; DNA: TGTGCCAGCTCACCGGGACTAGCGCCCACAGATACGCAGTATTTT; CDR3: CASSPGLAPTDTQYF
size: NA; J: TRBJ2-5; V: TRBV30; D: NA; DNA: TGTGCCTGGAGCGAGTCACCCAGGAGTTCAGAGACCCAGTACTTC; CDR3: CAWSESPRSSETQYF
size: NA; J: TRBJ2-3; V: TRBV19; D: TRBD2; DNA: TGTGCCAGTAAGGCCCCGGGGGGGGCAGATACGCAGTATTTT; CDR3: CASKAPGGADTQYF
size: NA; J: TRBJ1-5; V: TRBV15; D: NA; DNA: TGTGCCACCAGCAGAGGGGAAGGGACTCTTAATCAGCCCCAGCATTTT; CDR3: CATSRGEGTLNQPQHF
size: NA; J: TRBJ2-1; V: TRBV27; D: TRBD2; DNA: TGTGCCAGCAGTTTATTTGATCCGGGACTAGCGGACAATGAGCAGTTCTTC; CDR3: CASSLFDPGLADNEQFF
size: NA; J: TRBJ2-2; V: TRBV13; D: TRBD2; DNA: TGTGCCAGCAGCGCCTCTAGCGGGAGGGCCGGCGGGGAGCTGTTTTTT; CDR3: CASSASSGRAGGELFF
size: NA; J: TRBJ2-7; V: TRBV28; D: NA; DNA: TGTGCCAGCAGTTTGCCGCTACGGGGGCCCTACGAGCAGTACTTC; CDR3: CASSLPLRGPYEQYF
size: NA; J: TRBJ1-2; V: TRBV2; D: NA; DNA: TGTGCCAGCAGTCTCACGGACCTTGGCTATGGCTACACCTTC; CDR3: CASSLTDLGYGYTF
size: NA; J: TRBJ1-1; V: TRBV2; D: NA; DNA: TGTGCCAGCAGTGGGAAAGGGGGGAACACTGAAGCTTTCTTT; CDR3: CASSGKGGNTEAFF
size: NA; J: TRBJ1-3; V: TRBV30; D: NA; DNA: TGTGGTACCAGAGACTCTGGAAACACCATATATTTT; CDR3: CGTRDSGNTIYF
size: NA; J: TRBJ1-1; V: TRBV6-6; D: TRBD1; DNA: TGTGCCAGCAGTTTAGGGACAGGGGCTTACACTGAAGCTTTCTTT; CDR3: CASSLGTGAYTEAFF
size: NA; J: TRBJ2-1; V: TRBV10-2; D: TRBD2; DNA: TGCGCCAGCAAAGGGACTAGCTATGAGCAGTTCTTC; CDR3: CASKGTSYEQFF
size: NA; J: TRBJ2-6; V: TRBV2; D: NA; DNA: TGTGCCAGCAGTGGGGACTCTGGGGCCAACGTCCTGACTTTC; CDR3: CASSGDSGANVLTF
size: NA; J: TRBJ1-1; V: TRBV7-8; D: NA; DNA: TGTGCCAGCAGCCTTAGCCGTAACACTGAAGCTTTCTTT; CDR3: CASSLSRNTEAFF
size: NA; J: TRBJ2-3; V: TRBV7-9; D: NA; DNA: TGTGCCAGCAGCTTAGCCCGGGGGCCGACAGATACGCAGTATTTT; CDR3: CASSLARGPTDTQYF
size: NA; J: TRBJ1-5; V: TRBV2; D: TRBD1; DNA: TGTGCCAGCAGTGGACAGGGGACAGCAATCCAGCCCCAGCATTTT; CDR3: CASSGQGTAIQPQHF
size: NA; J: TRBJ1-5; V: TRBV28; D: NA; DNA: TGTGCCAGCAGTTTATTCGGGGGCGTACGTTCCAATCAGCCCCAGCATTTT; CDR3: CASSLFGGVRSNQPQHF
size: few; J: TRBJ2-7; V: TRBV5-1; D: TRBD1; DNA: TGCGCCAGCAACCGGGACAGCTCCCTGGGAGAGCAGTACTTC; CDR3: CASNRDSSLGEQYF
size: NA; J: TRBJ2-1; V: TRBV2; D: NA; DNA: TGTGCCAGCAGGGCCGTTGGCCATGAGCAGTTCTTC; CDR3: CASRAVGHEQFF
size: NA; J: TRBJ1-5; V: TRBV30; D: NA; DNA: TGTGCCTGGAGTGTAGACAGGTCCGGTCAGCCCCAGCATTTT; CDR3: CAWSVDRSGQPQHF
size: few; J: TRBJ1-4; V: TRBV2; D: NA; DNA: TGTGCCTCCTCGAGTTGGCCGGGTAATGAAAAACTGTTTTTT; CDR3: CASSSWPGNEKLFF
size: NA; J: TRBJ2-7; V: TRBV5-8; D: NA; DNA: TGTGCCAGCAGCTTGGTGGGCGAGCAGTACTTC; CDR3: CASSLVGEQYF
size: few; J: TRBJ1-5; V: TRBV30; D: NA; DNA: TGTGCCTGGAGCAGGACAGAGAGAGGCAATCAGCCCCAGCATTTT; CDR3: CAWSRTERGNQPQHF
size: few; J: TRBJ1-1; V: TRBV5-1; D: TRBD1; DNA: TGCGCCAGCAGCGCGACAGGGTGGAACACTGAAGCTTTCTTT; CDR3: CASSATGWNTEAFF
size: once; J: TRBJ1-1; V: TRBV2; D: TRBD1; DNA: TGTGCCAGCACCCTGGGACAGACGAACACTGAAGCTTTCTTT; CDR3: CASTLGQTNTEAFF
size: NA; J: TRBJ2-5; V: TRBV7-3; D: NA; DNA: TGTGCCAGCAGCTTAACCAGGGAAGAGACCCAGTACTTC; CDR3: CASSLTREETQYF
size: NA; J: TRBJ1-1; V: TRBV6-6; D: NA; DNA: TGTGCCAGCAGTTACTCTTTCTTCCGGGGCACTGAAGCTTTCTTT; CDR3: CASSYSFFRGTEAFF
size: NA; J: TRBJ2-7; V: TRBV7-9; D: NA; DNA: TGTGCCAGCAGCTTAGATGCGCGAGGGCACGAGCAGTACTTC; CDR3: CASSLDARGHEQYF
size: many; J: TRBJ1-1; V: TRBV14; D: NA; DNA: TGTGCCAGCAGCAACAGGGCCGAAAGCACTGAAGCTTTCTTT; CDR3: CASSNRAESTEAFF